This TCR beta chain was captured by sequencing in a study of T cells of healthy individuals. The table lists this clonotype with many counts. TCRdb analysed the 5' RACE reads with MiXCR anew, one entry per CDR3 protein. The sample includes 60,000 to 80,000 distinct CDR3 sequences, about a sixth seen only once; the top ten take approximately 4.8%. From germline, CDR1 is SGHRS and CDR2 YFSETQ. There are 12 residues in the CDR3. The V and J ends lost 6 bases and 7 bases respectively, with 13 bases between them. The source of this sequence is a human donor in good health. The chain has TRBV5-1 and TRBJ1-1; a weak D match, TRBD1 (5 bases). Here the CDR3 reads CASTRDGHEAFF. The CDR3, as DNA: TGCGCCAGCACCCGGGACGGACATGAAGCTTTCTTT.